The clone carrying this T cell receptor (beta chain) was seen only a few times. What it binds is unknown. This specimen belongs to a study of T cells after yellow fever vaccination. In the study overall: For low cell numbers, libraries were made with SMART-Seq v4 Ultra Low Input.

This CDR3 has 17 residues. V was pared by 4 bases and J by 7 bases, with 11 bases of the junction left unmatched. Germline V gene data show CDR1 as LGHNA and CDR2 as YNFKEQ. Researchers made TCR cDNA using 5'RACE template switching, and this step added a universal primer site and UMIs. TCRdb reprocessed the 5' RACE reads via MiXCR and lists one record per CDR3 protein. The sample lists more than 450,000 distinct CDR3 sequences, roughly a fifth occurring once. Study conclusions and caveats: It was the secondary response that reached its peak faster, day 5 versus 15, but it was weaker. A large majority of primary-vaccination clones showed up again after the booster (approximately 96% CD4, 88% CD8).

This specimen was PBMCs, taken more than 20 days after the first yellow fever vaccination. This TCR derives from a young man who received the YFV17D yellow fever vaccine. The rearrangement joins TRBV4-2 to TRBJ1-6; 9 bases map to TRBD1. The CDR3: CASSLTQIQGANSPLHF. The CDR3 nucleotides read TGTGCCAGCAGCCTGACCCAAATACAGGGGGCAAATTCACCCCTCCACTTT.